The 14 T cell receptor beta chains reported below all come from one sample, sequenced in a study of blood T cell repertoires in COVID-19. Profiling relied on immunoSEQ multiplex PCR, and the TCRdb table lists in-frame clones only, not all of them. The sample has some 180,000 clones, about 80% seen once; the top ten hold less than 7%. Sample: peripheral blood. These TCRs come from a man in his 60s with acute or convalescent COVID-19.

The chain links TRBV21-1 to TRBJ1-5; the table's D gene call, TRBD1, was not cross checked with the DNA. TRBV21-1 corresponds to a pseudogene. The CDR3 contains 13 residues. The CDR3, as DNA: TGTGCCAGCCAGGGGGTTTACGGGCAGCCCCAGCATTTT. Residues: CASQGVYGQPQHF.

The V call is TRBV10-3, the J call TRBJ1-4, with no clear D. The CDR3 consists of 15 residues. Looked up from germline, CDR1 is ENHRY and CDR2 is SYGVKD. Trimming removed 6 bases at V and 2 bases at J, with 13 bases between. The CDR3 coding sequence is TGTGCCATCAGCCCCGACGGAGGGACTAATGAAAAACTGTTTTTT. Protein: CAISPDGGTNEKLFF.

V and J are TRBV24-1 and TRBJ2-7; 8 bases align to TRBD1. The germline V gene has CDR1 KGHDR and CDR2 SFDVKD. The CDR3 consists of 13 residues. V gave up 4 bases and J gave up 5 bases; unmatched junction bases: 3. CDR3 protein: CATSDRGHDEQYF. DNA for the CDR3: TGTGCCACCAGTGACAGGGGGCACGACGAGCAGTACTTC.

The chain uses TRBV11-2 and TRBJ1-5; no clear D. CDR1 is SGHAT, CDR2 FQNNGV, per germline. With 1 base removed from V and 2 bases from J, the gap between germline ends came to 12 bases. This CDR3 has 16 residues. CDR3 amino acids: CASSLGGGLGNQPQHF. DNA for the CDR3: TGTGCCAGCAGCTTAGGGGGAGGGTTGGGCAATCAGCCCCAGCATTTT.

This rearrangement joins TRBV10-3 to TRBJ2-3; D may be TRBD2 (5 bases). This CDR3 region has 16 residues. With 4 bases removed from V and 0 bases from J, the gap between germline ends came to 14 bases. In germline, CDR1 is ENHRY, CDR2 SYGVKD. CDR3 loop: CAISGKASISTDTQYF. CDR3 coding DNA: TGTGCCATCAGTGGAAAGGCTAGCATTAGCACAGATACGCAGTATTTT.

V gene TRBV9 combines with J gene TRBJ1-3; D remains unclear. The CDR3 has 13 residues. The germline V and J ends were trimmed by 4 bases and 13 bases, with 18 bases remaining between them. The germline V gene has CDR1 SGDLS and CDR2 YYNGEE. CDR3 nucleotide sequence: TGTGCCAGCAGCTATACTTCTGGTCCCGAAATATATTTT. It translates to CASSYTSGPEIYF.

This clone appeared a few times. The chain employs TRBV4-1 and TRBJ2-3, with 8 bases lining up with TRBD2. The CDR3 is 17 residues long. The junction had 10 bases not matched to a gene; V was cut back by 3 bases and J by 2 bases. Germline CDR1 is MGHRA and CDR2 is YSYEKL. The CDR3 DNA is TGCGCCAGCAGCCAGGGCCCAACTAGCGGCTTCACAGATACGCAGTATTTT. Translation: CASSQGPTSGFTDTQYF.

This clone was counted a few times. V usage is TRBV9 and J usage is TRBJ2-1; D is ambiguous. The V and J ends lost 4 bases and 10 bases respectively, with 12 bases between them. There are 12 residues in the CDR3. Germline CDR1 and CDR2: SGDLS and YYNGEE. The CDR3 spells CASSPLEREQFF. CDR3 bases: TGTGCCAGCAGCCCCCTCGAACGGGAGCAGTTCTTC.

This chain joins TRBV5-1 and TRBJ2-5; the match to TRBD1 covers 8 bases. This CDR3 comprises 14 residues. V was clipped by 5 bases and J by 5 bases; unmatched bases: 8. The germline V gene encodes CDR1 SGHRS and CDR2 YFSETQ. CDR3 sequence (DNA): TGCGCCAGCAGGCTCGGACAGGGCGGGGAGACCCAGTACTTC. This translates into CASRLGQGGETQYF.

The gene calls are TRBV7-3 and TRBJ2-7; a possible D gene is TRBD2 (7 bases). This CDR3 region has 15 residues. Between the trimmed V and J ends, which lost 5 bases and 4 bases, there was a span of 18 bases. Germline loops: CDR1 SGHTA, CDR2 FQGTGA. The CDR3 coding sequence is TGTGCCAGCAGCCAAAGGGGGGGACTATTTTACGAGCAGTACTTC. Its protein product is CASSQRGGLFYEQYF.

J is TRBJ1-3 and V is TRBV7-8; D gene ambiguous. Germline CDR1 SGHVS, CDR2 FQNEAQ. The ends were cut back, 1 base at V and 0 bases at J, with 7 bases in the middle. The CDR3 is made up of 15 amino acids. The CDR3 reads CASSLVTGSGNTIYF. In nucleotides, the CDR3 is TGTGCCAGCAGCTTAGTGACGGGCTCTGGAAACACCATATATTTT.

This rearrangement joins TRBV6-6 to TRBJ2-7; tentative D call: TRBD1 (5 bases). Germline loops: CDR1 MNHNY, CDR2 SVGAGI (reference sequence). With 0 bases removed from V and 0 bases from J, the gap between germline ends came to 12 bases. The CDR3 length is 16 residues. CDR3: CASSYSAGMGSYEQYF. CDR3 in DNA: TGTGCCAGCAGTTACTCGGCAGGGATGGGCTCCTACGAGCAGTACTTC.

This clone turned up a few times. The chain carries TRBV24-1 and TRBJ2-2, with D unresolved. The germline V and J ends were trimmed by 4 bases and 1 base, with 3 bases remaining between them. Germline V gene lookup returns CDR1 KGHDR and CDR2 SFDVKD. This CDR3 has 13 residues. CDR3 nucleotide sequence: TGTGCCACCAGTGACAGGAACACCGGGGAGCTGTTTTTT. It codes for CATSDRNTGELFF.

This clone was observed a few times. The chain couples TRBV3-1 (or the pseudogene TRBV3-2) to TRBJ2-1, with 14 bases identical to TRBD2. The V gene end was trimmed by 0 bases and the J gene end by 10 bases; junction bases not matched to a gene: 17. This CDR3 is 20 amino acids long. In germline, CDR1 is LGHDT, CDR2 YNNKEL (reference sequence). The CDR3 nucleotides are TGTGCCAGCAGCCAAGAGATACCGGGACTAGCGGGAGTGGTGGTAAAGGAGCAGTTCTTC. This gives the protein CASSQEIPGLAGVVVKEQFF.